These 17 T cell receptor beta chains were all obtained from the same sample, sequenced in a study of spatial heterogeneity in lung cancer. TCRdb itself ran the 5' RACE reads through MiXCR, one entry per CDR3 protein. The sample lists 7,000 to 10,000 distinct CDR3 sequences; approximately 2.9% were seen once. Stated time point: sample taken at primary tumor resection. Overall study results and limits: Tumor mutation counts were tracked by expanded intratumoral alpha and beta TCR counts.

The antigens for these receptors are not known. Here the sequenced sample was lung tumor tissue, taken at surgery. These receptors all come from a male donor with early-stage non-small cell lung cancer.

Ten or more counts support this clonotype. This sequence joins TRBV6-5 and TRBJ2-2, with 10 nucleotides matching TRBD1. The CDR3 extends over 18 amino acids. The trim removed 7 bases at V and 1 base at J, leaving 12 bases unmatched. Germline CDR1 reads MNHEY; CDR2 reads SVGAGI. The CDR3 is CASKKRQGAYENTGELFF. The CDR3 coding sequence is TGTGCCAGCAAGAAGAGACAGGGGGCCTATGAGAACACCGGGGAGCTGTTTTTT.

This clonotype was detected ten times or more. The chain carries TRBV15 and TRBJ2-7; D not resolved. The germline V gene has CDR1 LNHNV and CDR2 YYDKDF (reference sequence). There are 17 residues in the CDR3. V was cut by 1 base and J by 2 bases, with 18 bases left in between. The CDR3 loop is CATSRGSQKARTYEQYF. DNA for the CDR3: TGTGCCACCAGCAGAGGAAGTCAAAAGGCCCGAACCTACGAGCAGTACTTC.

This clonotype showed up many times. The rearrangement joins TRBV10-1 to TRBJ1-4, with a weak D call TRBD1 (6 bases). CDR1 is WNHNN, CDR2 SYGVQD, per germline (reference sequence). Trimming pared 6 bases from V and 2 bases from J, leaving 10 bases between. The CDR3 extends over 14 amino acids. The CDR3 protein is CASSQDRTNEKLFF. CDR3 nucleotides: TGCGCCAGCAGCCAAGACAGGACTAATGAAAAACTGTTTTTT.

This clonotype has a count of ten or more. The CDR3 region has the DNA TGCGCCAGCAGCTTTAGGGGCTCAGATACGCAGTATTTT. Its translation is CASSFRGSDTQYF. V is TRBV5-1 and J is TRBJ2-3; maybe TRBD1 (5 bases). The V end was cut by 2 bases, the J end by 4 bases, with 8 bases between. This CDR3 comprises 13 residues. Germline V gene lookup returns CDR1 SGHRS and CDR2 YFSETQ.

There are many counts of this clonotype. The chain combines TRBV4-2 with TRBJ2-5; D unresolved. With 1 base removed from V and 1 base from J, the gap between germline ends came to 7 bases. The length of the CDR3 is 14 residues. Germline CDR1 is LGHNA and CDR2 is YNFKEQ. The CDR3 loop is CASSQVTAQETQYF. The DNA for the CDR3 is TGTGCCAGCAGCCAAGTCACAGCCCAAGAGACCCAGTACTTC.

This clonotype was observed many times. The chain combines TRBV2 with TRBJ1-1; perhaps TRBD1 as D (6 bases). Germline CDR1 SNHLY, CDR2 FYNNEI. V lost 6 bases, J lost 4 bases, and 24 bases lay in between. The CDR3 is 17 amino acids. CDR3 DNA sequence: TGTGCCAGCAGGCACCATTCCGGGACATCCCGTGGCACTGAAGCTTTCTTT. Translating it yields CASRHHSGTSRGTEAFF.

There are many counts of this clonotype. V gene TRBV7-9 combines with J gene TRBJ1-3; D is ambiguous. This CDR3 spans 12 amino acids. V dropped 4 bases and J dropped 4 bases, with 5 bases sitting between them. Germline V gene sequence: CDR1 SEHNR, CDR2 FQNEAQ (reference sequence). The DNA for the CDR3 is TGTGCCAGCAGCTATGGAGGAAACACCATATATTTT. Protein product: CASSYGGNTIYF.

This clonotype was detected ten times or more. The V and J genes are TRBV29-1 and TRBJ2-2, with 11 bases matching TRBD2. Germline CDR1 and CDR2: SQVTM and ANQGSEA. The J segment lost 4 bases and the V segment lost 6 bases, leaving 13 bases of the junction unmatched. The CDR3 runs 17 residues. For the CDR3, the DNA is TGCAGCGTCCCCCTTGCGCCTAGCGGGGGGAGCACCGGGGAGCTGTTTTTT. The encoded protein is CSVPLAPSGGSTGELFF.

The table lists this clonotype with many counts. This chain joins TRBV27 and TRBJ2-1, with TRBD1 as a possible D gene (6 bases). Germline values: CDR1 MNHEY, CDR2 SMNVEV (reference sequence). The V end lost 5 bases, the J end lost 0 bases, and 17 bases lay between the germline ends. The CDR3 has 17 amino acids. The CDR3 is CASSLRQAGSSYNEQFF. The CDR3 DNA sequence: TGTGCCAGCAGTCTCCGACAGGCCGGAAGCTCCTACAATGAGCAGTTCTTC.

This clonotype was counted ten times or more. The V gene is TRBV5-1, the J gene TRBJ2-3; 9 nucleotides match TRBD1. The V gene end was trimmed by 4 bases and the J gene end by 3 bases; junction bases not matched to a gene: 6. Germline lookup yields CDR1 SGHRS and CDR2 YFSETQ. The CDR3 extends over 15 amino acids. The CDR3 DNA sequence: TGCGCCAGCAGCGTGGGGGGACAGGGAACAGATACGCAGTATTTT. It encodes CASSVGGQGTDTQYF.

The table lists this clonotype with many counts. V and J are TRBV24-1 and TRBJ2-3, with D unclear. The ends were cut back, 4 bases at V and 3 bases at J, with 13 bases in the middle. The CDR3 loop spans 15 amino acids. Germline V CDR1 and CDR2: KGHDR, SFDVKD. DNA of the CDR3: TGTGCCACCAGTGACCCAAACGCTCAGACAGATACGCAGTATTTT. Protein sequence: CATSDPNAQTDTQYF.

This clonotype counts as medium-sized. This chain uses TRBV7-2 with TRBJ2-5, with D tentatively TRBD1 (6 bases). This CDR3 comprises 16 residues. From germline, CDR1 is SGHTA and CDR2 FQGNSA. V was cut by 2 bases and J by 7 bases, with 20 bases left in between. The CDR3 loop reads CASSLMTGQSPGTQYF. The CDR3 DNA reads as TGTGCCAGCAGCTTAATGACAGGACAGTCGCCAGGGACCCAGTACTTC.

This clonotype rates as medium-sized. CDR3 nucleotides: TGTGCCAGCACCGAGATTGAGGGGGCCCTTAACACCGGGGAGCTGTTTTTT. Translating gives CASTEIEGALNTGELFF. V gene TRBV5-4 combines with J gene TRBJ2-2; 7 positions match TRBD1. Germline loops: CDR1 SGHNT, CDR2 YYREEE (reference sequence). V was clipped by 6 bases and J by 2 bases; unmatched bases: 13. The CDR3 is 17 residues long. Based on the CDR3 plus reference TRBV5-4 and TRBJ2-2, the full variable domain is ETGVTQSPTHLIKTRGQQVTLRCSSQSGHNTVSWYQQALGQGPQFIFQYYREEENGRGNFPPRFSGLQFPNYSSELNVNALELDDSALYLCASTEIEGALNTGELFFGEGSRLTVL.

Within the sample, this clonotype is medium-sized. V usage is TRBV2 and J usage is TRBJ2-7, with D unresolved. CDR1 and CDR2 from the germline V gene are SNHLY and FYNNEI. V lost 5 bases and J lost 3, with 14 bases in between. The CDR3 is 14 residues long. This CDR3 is CASSQGWTSYEQYF. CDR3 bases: TGTGCCAGCAGTCAAGGGTGGACGAGCTACGAGCAGTACTTC.

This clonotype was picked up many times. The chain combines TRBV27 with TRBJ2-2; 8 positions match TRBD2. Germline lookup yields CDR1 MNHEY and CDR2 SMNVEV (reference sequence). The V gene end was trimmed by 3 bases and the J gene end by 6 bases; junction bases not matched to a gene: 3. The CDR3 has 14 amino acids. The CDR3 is CASSFTGGAGELFF. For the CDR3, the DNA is TGTGCCAGCAGTTTTACCGGGGGGGCCGGGGAGCTGTTTTTT.

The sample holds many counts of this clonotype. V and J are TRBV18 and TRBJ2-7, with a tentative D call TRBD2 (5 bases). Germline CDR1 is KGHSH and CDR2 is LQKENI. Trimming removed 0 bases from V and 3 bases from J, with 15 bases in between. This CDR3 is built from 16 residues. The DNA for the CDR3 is TGTGCCAGCTCACCACCGATTGGTGGAGGAGTCTACGAGCAGTACTTC. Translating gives CASSPPIGGGVYEQYF. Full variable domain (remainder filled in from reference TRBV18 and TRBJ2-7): NAGVMQNPRHLVRRRGQEARLRCSPMKGHSHVYWYRQLPEEGLKFMVYLQKENIIDESGMPKERFSAEFPKEGPSILRIQQVVRGDSAAYFCASSPPIGGGVYEQYFGPGTRLTVT.

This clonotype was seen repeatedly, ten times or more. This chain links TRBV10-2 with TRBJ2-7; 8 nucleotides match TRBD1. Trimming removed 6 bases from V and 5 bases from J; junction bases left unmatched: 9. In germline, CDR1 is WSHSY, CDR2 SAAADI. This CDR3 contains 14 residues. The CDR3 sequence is CASSNWDRIHEQYF. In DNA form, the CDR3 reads TGCGCCAGCAGCAACTGGGACAGGATACACGAGCAGTACTTC.